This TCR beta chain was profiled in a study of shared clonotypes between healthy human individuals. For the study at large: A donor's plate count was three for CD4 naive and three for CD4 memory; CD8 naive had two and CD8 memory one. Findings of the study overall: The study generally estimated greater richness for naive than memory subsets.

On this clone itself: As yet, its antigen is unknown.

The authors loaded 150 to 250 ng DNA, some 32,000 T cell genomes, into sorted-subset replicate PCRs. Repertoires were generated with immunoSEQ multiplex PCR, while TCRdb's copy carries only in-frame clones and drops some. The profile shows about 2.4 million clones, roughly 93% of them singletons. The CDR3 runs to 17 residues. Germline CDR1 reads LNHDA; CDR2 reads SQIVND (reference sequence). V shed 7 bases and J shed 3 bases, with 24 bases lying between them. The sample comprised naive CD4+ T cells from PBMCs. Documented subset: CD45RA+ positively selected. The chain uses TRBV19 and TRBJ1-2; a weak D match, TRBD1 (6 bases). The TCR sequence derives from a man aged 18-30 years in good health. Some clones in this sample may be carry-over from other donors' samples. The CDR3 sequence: CASKEIQGRGLDYGYTF. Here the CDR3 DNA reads TGTGCCAGTAAGGAAATACAGGGCCGCGGCTTGGACTATGGCTACACCTTC. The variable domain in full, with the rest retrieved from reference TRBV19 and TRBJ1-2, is DGGITQSPKYLFRKEGQNVTLSCEQNLNHDAMYWYRQDPGQGLRLIYYSQIVNDFQKGDIAEGYSVSREKKESFPLTVTSAQKNPTAFYLCASKEIQGRGLDYGYTFGSGTRLTVV.